This TCR beta chain originates from a study of kidney transplant recipient with SARS-CoV-2 infection. The CDR3 spans 16 residues. The germline gives CDR1 LNHDA, CDR2 SQIVND (reference sequence). Comment on this clonotype: One base away lies a much larger clone, so this may be a sequencing read error.

TCRdb ran MiXCR on the reads and lists one entry per CDR3 protein. The table lists about 250,000 distinct CDR3 sequences, around 30% of them singletons. This clonotype originated in a male patient in his 30s who had COVID-19 and was a kidney transplant recipient. The T cells may partly be graft donor cells. The V and J genes are TRBV19 and TRBJ1-2, with 7 positions matching TRBD1. The material was a blood sample, obtained at baseline and on day 111 from a kidney transplant recipient. The CDR3 loop is CAGSVSPGQSYYGYTF. The CDR3 DNA follows: TGTGCCGGTAGTGTTTCACCGGGACAGTCTTACTATGGCTACACCTTC.